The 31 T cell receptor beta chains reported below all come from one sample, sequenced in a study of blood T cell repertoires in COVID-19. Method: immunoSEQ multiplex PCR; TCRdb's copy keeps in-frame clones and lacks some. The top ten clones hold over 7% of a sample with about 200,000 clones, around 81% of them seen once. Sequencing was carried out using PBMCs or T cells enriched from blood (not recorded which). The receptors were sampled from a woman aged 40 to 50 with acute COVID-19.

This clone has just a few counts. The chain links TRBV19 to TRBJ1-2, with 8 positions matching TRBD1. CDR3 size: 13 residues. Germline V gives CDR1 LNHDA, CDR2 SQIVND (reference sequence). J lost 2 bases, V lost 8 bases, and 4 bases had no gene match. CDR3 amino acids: CASGQGFNYGYTF. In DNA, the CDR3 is TGTGCCAGTGGACAGGGTTTCAACTATGGCTACACCTTC.

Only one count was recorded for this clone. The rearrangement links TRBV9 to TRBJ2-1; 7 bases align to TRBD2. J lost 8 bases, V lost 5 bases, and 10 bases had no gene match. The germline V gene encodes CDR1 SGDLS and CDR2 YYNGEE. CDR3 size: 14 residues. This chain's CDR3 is CASSGGGFGDEQFF. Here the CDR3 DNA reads TGTGCCAGCAGTGGGGGAGGGTTCGGAGATGAGCAGTTCTTC.

The CDR3 is CASSIHRVNTEAFF. CDR3 DNA sequence: TGTGCCAGCAGTATACACAGGGTGAACACTGAAGCTTTCTTT. The V gene is TRBV6-5, the J gene TRBJ1-1; perhaps TRBD1 as D (6 bases). CDR1 is MNHEY and CDR2 is SVGAGI in the germline V gene. The V end was cut by 5 bases, the J end by 0 bases, with 10 bases between. The CDR3 is made up of 14 amino acids.

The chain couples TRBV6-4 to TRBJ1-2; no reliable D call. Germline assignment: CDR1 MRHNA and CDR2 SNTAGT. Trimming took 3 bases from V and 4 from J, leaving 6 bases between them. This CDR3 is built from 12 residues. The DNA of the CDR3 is TGTGCCAGCAGTGAAATCAGCTATGGCTACACCTTC. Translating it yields CASSEISYGYTF.

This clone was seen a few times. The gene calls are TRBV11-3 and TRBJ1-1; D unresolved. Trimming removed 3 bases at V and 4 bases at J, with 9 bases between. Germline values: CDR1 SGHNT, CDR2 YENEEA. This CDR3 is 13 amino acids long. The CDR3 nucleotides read TGTGCCAGCAGCTTTTCGCCAGTCACTGAAGCTTTCTTT. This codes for CASSFSPVTEAFF.

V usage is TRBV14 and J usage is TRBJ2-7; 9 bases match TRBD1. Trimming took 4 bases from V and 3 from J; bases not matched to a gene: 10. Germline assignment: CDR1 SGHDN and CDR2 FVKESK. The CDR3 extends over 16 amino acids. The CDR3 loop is CASSPRRGQGNYEQYF. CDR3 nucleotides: TGTGCCAGCAGCCCCCGCCGGGGACAGGGTAACTACGAGCAGTACTTC.

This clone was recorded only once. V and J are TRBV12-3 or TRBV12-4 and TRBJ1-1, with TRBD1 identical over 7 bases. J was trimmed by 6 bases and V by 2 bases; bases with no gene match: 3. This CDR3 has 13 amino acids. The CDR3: CASSLWTGSEAFF. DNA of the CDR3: TGTGCCAGCAGTTTATGGACAGGATCTGAAGCTTTCTTT.

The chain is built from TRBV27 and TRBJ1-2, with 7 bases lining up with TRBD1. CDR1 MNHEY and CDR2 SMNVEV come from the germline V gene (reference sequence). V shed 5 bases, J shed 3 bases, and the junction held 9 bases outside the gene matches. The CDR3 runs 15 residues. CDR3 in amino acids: CASSKYGGGDYGYTF. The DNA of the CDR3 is TGTGCCAGCAGTAAGTATGGAGGGGGCGACTATGGCTACACCTTC.

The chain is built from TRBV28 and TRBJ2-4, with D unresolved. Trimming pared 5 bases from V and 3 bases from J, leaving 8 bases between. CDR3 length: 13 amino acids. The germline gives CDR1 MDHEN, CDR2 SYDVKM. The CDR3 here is CASSKTYKNIQYF. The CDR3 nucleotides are TGTGCCAGCAGTAAGACTTACAAAAACATTCAGTACTTC.

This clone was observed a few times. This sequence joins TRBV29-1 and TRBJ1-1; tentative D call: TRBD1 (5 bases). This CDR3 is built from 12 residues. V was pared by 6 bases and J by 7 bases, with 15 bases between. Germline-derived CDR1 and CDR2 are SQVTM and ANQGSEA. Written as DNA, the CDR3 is TGCAGCGTGAGGTCGGGGGTCATTGAAGCTTTCTTT. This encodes CSVRSGVIEAFF.

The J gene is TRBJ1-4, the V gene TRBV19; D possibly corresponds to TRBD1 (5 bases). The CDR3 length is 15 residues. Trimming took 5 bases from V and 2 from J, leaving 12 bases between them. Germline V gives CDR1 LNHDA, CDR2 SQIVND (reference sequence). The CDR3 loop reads CASSGGARTNEKLFF. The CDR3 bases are TGTGCCAGTAGTGGCGGGGCGAGGACTAATGAAAAACTGTTTTTT.

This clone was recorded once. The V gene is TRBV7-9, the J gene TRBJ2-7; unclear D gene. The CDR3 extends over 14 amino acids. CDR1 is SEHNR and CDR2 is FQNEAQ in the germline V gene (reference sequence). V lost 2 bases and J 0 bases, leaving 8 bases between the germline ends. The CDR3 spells CASSLSAGSYEQYF. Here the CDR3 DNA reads TGTGCCAGCAGCTTATCTGCCGGCTCCTACGAGCAGTACTTC.

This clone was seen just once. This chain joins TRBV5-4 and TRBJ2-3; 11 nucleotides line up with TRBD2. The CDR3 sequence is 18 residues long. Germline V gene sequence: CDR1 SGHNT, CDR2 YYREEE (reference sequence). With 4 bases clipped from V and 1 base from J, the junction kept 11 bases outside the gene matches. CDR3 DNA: TGTGCCAGCAGCCGCGGGACTAGCGGAAATGAACGCACAGATACGCAGTATTTT. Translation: CASSRGTSGNERTDTQYF.

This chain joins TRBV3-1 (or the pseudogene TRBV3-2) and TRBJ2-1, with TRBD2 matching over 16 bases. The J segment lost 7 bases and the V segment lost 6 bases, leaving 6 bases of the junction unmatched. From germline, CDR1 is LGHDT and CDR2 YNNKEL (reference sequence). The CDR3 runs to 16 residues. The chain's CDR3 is CASRPSGLAGGNEQFF. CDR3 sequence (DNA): TGTGCCAGCAGACCCTCGGGACTAGCGGGGGGGAATGAGCAGTTCTTC.

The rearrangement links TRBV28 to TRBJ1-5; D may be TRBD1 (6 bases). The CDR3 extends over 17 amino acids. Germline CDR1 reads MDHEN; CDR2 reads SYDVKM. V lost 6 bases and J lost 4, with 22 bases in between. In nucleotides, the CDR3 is TGTGCCAGCAGAGTAGGTCGGGACAAAGAGGAGAATCAGCCCCAGCATTTT. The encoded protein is CASRVGRDKEENQPQHF.

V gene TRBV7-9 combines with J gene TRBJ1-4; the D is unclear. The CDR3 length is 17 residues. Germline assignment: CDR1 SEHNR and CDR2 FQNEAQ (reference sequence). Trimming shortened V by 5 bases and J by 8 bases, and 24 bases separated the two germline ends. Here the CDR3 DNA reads TGTGCCAGCAGCACCCCTAAGCGTTTCCAAACGACCGAAAAACTGTTTTTT. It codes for CASSTPKRFQTTEKLFF.

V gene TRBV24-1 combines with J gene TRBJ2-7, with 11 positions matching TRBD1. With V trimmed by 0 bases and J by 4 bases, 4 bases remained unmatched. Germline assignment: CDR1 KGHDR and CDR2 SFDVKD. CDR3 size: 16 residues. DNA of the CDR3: TGTGCCACCAGTGATTTGCTTGGACAGGGGGCGTACGAGCAGTACTTC. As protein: CATSDLLGQGAYEQYF.

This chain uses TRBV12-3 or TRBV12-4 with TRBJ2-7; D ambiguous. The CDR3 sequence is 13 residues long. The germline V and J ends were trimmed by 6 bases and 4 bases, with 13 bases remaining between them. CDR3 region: CASSNYLGYEQYF. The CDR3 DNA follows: TGTGCCAGCAGCAACTATTTGGGTTACGAGCAGTACTTC.

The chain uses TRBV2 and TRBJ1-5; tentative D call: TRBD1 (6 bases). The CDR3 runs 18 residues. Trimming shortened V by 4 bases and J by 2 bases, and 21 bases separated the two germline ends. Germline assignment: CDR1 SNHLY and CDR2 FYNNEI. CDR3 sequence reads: CASSAEIRGILGNQPQHF. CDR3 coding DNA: TGTGCCAGCAGTGCAGAGATCAGGGGAATACTAGGCAATCAGCCCCAGCATTTT.

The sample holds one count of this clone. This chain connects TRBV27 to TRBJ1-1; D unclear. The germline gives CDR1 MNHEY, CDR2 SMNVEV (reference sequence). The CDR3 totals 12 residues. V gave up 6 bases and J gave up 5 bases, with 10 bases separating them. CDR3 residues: CASSERGTEAFF. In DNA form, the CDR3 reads TGTGCCAGCAGCGAAAGAGGGACTGAAGCTTTCTTT.

In nucleotides, the CDR3 is TGTGCCAGCAGCCCCGGGGGACTAGCCGGCGAGCAGTACTTC. Amino acid sequence: CASSPGGLAGEQYF. The rearrangement joins TRBV7-3 to TRBJ2-7; the match to TRBD2 covers 9 bases. Trimming at V came to 5 bases and at J to 6 bases, leaving 8 bases not matched to a gene. The CDR3 has 14 residues. The germline V gene encodes CDR1 SGHTA and CDR2 FQGTGA.

For the CDR3, the DNA is TGTGCCAGCAGTGGGGGGGACGGACAGCCCCAGCATTTT. Its protein product is CASSGGDGQPQHF. This chain connects TRBV6-4 to TRBJ1-5; possible D gene TRBD1, 5 bases. V shed 4 bases and J shed 7 bases, with 11 bases lying between them. Per the germline V gene, CDR1 is MRHNA and CDR2 is SNTAGT. CDR3 length equals 13 residues.

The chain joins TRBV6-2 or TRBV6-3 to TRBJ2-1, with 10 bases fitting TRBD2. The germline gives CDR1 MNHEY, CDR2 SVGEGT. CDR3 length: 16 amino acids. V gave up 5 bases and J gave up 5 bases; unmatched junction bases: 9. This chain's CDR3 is CASSTRLAGRNNEQFF. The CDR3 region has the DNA TGTGCCAGCAGTACTCGACTAGCGGGCAGGAACAATGAGCAGTTCTTC.

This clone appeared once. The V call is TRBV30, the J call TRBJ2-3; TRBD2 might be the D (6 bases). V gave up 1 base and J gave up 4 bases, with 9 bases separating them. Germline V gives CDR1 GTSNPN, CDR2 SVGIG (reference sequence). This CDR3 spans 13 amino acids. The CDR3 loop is CAWSETGADTQYF. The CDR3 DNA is TGTGCCTGGAGTGAGACGGGGGCAGATACGCAGTATTTT.

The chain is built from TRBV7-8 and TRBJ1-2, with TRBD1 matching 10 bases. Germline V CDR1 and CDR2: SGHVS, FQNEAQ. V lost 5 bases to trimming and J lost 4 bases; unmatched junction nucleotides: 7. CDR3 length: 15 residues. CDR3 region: CASSPGTGVSYGYTF. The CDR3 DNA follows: TGTGCCAGCAGCCCCGGGACAGGGGTTTCCTATGGCTACACCTTC. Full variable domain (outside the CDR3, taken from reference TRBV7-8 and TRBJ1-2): GAGVSQSPRYKVAKRGQDVALRCDPISGHVSLFWYQQALGQGPEFLTYFQNEAQLDKSGLPSDRFFAERPEGSVSTLKIQRTQQEDSAVYLCASSPGTGVSYGYTFGSGTRLTVV.

CDR3 coding DNA: TGTGCCAGCAGCTTGGGTTCTGTGGACAGGGGTAATGAAAAACTGTTTTTT. This encodes CASSLGSVDRGNEKLFF. The chain couples TRBV5-6 to TRBJ1-4; 9 nucleotides agree with TRBD1. This CDR3 is 17 amino acids long. CDR1 is SGHDT and CDR2 is YYEEEE in the germline V gene. The J segment lost 4 bases and the V segment lost 0 bases, leaving 7 bases of the junction unmatched.

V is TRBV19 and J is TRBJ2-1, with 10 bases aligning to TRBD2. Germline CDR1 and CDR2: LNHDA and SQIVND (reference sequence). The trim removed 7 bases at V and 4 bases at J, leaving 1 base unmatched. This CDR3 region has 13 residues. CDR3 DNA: TGTGCCAGTACAGCGGGGGGGTACAATGAGCAGTTCTTC. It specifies CASTAGGYNEQFF.

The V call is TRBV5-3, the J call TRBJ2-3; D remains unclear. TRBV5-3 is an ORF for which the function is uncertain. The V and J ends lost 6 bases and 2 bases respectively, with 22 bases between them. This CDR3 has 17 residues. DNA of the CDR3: TGTGCCAGAAATCTGACTTATCCGGTAGAGTACACAGATACGCAGTATTTT. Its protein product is CARNLTYPVEYTDTQYF.

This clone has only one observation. The CDR3 DNA reads TGTGCCACCAGCGGGGGTCCGAATATCAATCAGCCCCAGCATTTT. It codes for CATSGGPNINQPQHF. J is TRBJ1-5 and V is TRBV24-1; TRBD1 might be the D (5 bases). Germline values: CDR1 KGHDR, CDR2 SFDVKD. This CDR3 is 15 amino acids long. With 7 bases removed from V and 3 bases from J, the gap between germline ends came to 15 bases.

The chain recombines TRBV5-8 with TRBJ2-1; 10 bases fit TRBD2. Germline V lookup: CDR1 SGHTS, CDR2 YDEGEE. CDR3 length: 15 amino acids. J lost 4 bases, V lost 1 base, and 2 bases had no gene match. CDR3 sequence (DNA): TGTGCCAGCAGCTTGAGCGGGGGGGCGTACAATGAGCAGTTCTTC. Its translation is CASSLSGGAYNEQFF.

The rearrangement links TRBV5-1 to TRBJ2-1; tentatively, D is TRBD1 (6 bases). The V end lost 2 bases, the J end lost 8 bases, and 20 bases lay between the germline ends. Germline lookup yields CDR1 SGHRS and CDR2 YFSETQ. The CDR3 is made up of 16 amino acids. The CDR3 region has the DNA TGCGCCAGCAGCTTCGGGACGGCCCCAGGGGTCGATGAGCAGTTCTTC. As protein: CASSFGTAPGVDEQFF.